This T cell receptor (beta chain) is from a study of Ad26.COV2.S vaccination and SARS-CoV-2 variants. The study, taken as a whole, reports: There was a possibility that the TCR breadth and depth analyses underestimated total T cell responses. Similar non-spike TCR breadth was seen in vaccine and placebo recipients. Vaccine recipients had higher spike-specific TCR breadth than placebo recipients.

A note on this clone: Its antigen remains unknown.

Clones were read by immunoSEQ multiplex PCR, and TCRdb kept only the in-frame ones, dropping some. The data contain around 400,000 clones, 89% of them singletons. Between the trimmed V and J ends, which lost 0 bases and 2 bases, there was a span of 11 bases. Per the germline V gene, CDR1 is PRHDT and CDR2 is FYEKMQ (reference sequence). The CDR3 is 15 amino acids. Treatment here: over 15 received Ad26.COV2.S at low or high dose, single or two shots; about five received placebo; per-sample allocation not given. Samples analyzed were those drawn on day 63 after the first vaccine or placebo injection. The chain carries TRBV13 and TRBJ2-7; maybe TRBD1 (5 bases). This TCR was sampled from a person between 18 and 65 years old who received the Ad26.COV2.S COVID-19 vaccine or a placebo. The starting material was peripheral blood, obtained in a trial of Ad26.COV2.S vaccine versus placebo. The chain's CDR3 is CASSLGQGETYEQYF. DNA for the CDR3: TGTGCCAGCAGCTTAGGCCAGGGCGAAACCTACGAGCAGTACTTC. Together with reference TRBV13 and TRBJ2-7, the CDR3 gives the full variable domain: AAGVIQSPRHLIKEKRETATLKCYPIPRHDTVYWYQQGPGQDPQFLISFYEKMQSDKGSIPDRFSAQQFSDYHSELNMSSLELGDSALYFCASSLGQGETYEQYFGPGTRLTVT.